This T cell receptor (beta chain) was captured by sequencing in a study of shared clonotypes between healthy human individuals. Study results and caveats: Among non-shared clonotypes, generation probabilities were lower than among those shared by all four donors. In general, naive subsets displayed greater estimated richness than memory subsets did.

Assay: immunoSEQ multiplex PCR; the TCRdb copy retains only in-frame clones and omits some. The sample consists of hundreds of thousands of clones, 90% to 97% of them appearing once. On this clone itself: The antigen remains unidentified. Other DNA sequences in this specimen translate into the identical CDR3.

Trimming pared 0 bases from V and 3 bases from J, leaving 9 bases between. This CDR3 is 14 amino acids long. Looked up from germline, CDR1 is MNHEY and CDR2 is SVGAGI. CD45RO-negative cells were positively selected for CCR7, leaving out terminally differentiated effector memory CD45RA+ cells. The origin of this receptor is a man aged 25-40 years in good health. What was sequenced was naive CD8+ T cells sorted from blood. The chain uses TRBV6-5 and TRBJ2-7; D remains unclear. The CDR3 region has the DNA TGTGCCAGCAGTTACTCGAAACATAACTACGAGCAGTACTTC. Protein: CASSYSKHNYEQYF.